This record concerns one T cell receptor (beta chain) sequence. One end of the junction varies from germline; a read error may be responsible. Isolating PBMCs gave at least 6.5 million of these cells per sample. This CDR3 spans 16 amino acids. Germline assignment: CDR1 SGHTA and CDR2 FQGNSA. The data were obtained in a study of blood T cells in healthy people across ages. Next came a second PCR, run for roughly 6 to 11 cycles, which used a sample-barcoded 5' primer along with a J-beta primer mix. Every cDNA was tagged by a template-switch adaptor with 12 random nucleotides. TCRdb redid the calling of the 5' RACE reads with MiXCR, one entry per CDR3 protein. The data hold fewer than 700,000 distinct CDR3 sequences, with over 40% observed a single time.

The chain employs TRBV7-2 and TRBJ2-6; possibly TRBD2 for D (7 bases). What was sequenced was blood. The sequence derives from a man older than 75 in good health. The CDR3 here is CASSPRGGSGTNVLTF. CDR3 nucleotide sequence: TGTGCCAGCAGCCCCCGCGGGGGCTCTGGGACCAACGTCCTGACTTTC.